These T cell receptor beta chains were read from a single sample in a study of metastatic and nonmetastatic thyroid tumors. TCRdb called clones again from the PCR reads with MiXCR. In the table there are about 15,000 clones, approximately 32% of which are singletons. The sample consisted of tumor tissue. These receptors were collected from a male donor with papillary thyroid cancer or a benign thyroid nodule (not recorded which). Some clones in this sample may be carry-over from other donors' samples. Both conserved end residues are part of each CDR3. D genes are given only for firm matches. Size is stated for part of the rows, as once, few or many counts, or as a class when the clone is expanded.

V,D,J,size,CDR3,DNA
TRBV11-3,-,TRBJ2-2,-,CASSPTGRNTGELFF,TGTGCCAGCAGCCCAACTGGGCGGAACACCGGGGAGCTGTTTTTT
TRBV7-7,-,TRBJ2-5,many,CASSLRGPQETQYF,TGTGCTAGCAGCTTGCGGGGGCCCCAAGAGACCCAGTACTTC
TRBV7-9,TRBD2,TRBJ2-5,many,CASSSFGGGAAETQYF,TGTGCCAGCAGCTCCTTCGGCGGGGGGGCGGCAGAGACCCAGTACTTC
TRBV27,-,TRBJ2-2,medium-sized,CASSLRAAGTGELFF,TGTGCCAGCAGTTTAAGGGCGGCAGGGACCGGGGAGCTGTTTTTT
TRBV7-8,-,TRBJ2-7,-,CASSTSEACVRVEQYF,TGTGCCAGCAGCACCAGTGAGGCTTGCGTGAGGGTCGAGCAGTACTTC
TRBV18,-,TRBJ2-3,many,CASPLLGLGGLDTQYF,TGTGCCAGCCCACTGCTCGGACTAGGGGGCCTCGATACGCAGTATTTT
TRBV24-1,-,TRBJ2-2,many,CATSDRQKGGGELFF,TGTGCCACCAGTGACCGACAGAAAGGGGGCGGGGAGCTGTTTTTT
TRBV12-3/TRBV12-4,-,TRBJ1-1,-,CASTYGGLRNTEAFF,TGTGCCAGCACTTACGGGGGGTTGAGAAACACTGAAGCTTTCTTT
TRBV7-3,-,TRBJ1-1,once,CASSRYRNTEAIF,TGTGCCAGCAGCAGATACAGGAACACTGAAGCTATCTTT
TRBV19,-,TRBJ1-2,many,CASDYGYTF,TGTGCCAGTGACTATGGCTACACCTTC